A selection of T cell receptor beta chains follows, all from one sample in a study of blood T cell repertoires in COVID-19. The protocol was immunoSEQ multiplex PCR, while the TCRdb copy is restricted to in-frame clones and leaves out a portion. The sample lists hundreds of thousands of clones; approximately 86% were seen once. The material sequenced was peripheral blood. These receptors all come from a man between 60 and 75 years old who had recovered from COVID-19. Both conserved end residues are part of each CDR3. Each record gives: CDR3 protein, V gene, D gene. D genes are given only for firm matches.

CDR3 protein: CASSEAETGTGNTIYF
V gene: TRBV2
D gene: NA

CDR3 protein: CASSPYLDYYNEQFF
V gene: TRBV3-1/TRBV3-2
D gene: NA

CDR3 protein: CASSAMGGIGQPQHF
V gene: TRBV9
D gene: NA

CDR3 protein: CASRLQGVITEAFF
V gene: TRBV6-5
D gene: TRBD1

CDR3 protein: CASGLSGQRNYGYTF
V gene: TRBV28
D gene: NA

CDR3 protein: CASSVRTGGSPLHF
V gene: TRBV9
D gene: TRBD1

CDR3 protein: CASRRSLNTEAFF
V gene: TRBV6-5
D gene: NA

CDR3 protein: CASSLLPGELFF
V gene: TRBV4-1
D gene: NA

CDR3 protein: CAISGVWVRGGSYEQYF
V gene: TRBV10-3
D gene: NA

CDR3 protein: CASKADSFEAFF
V gene: TRBV2
D gene: NA

CDR3 protein: CASSQSKNTGELFF
V gene: TRBV3-1/TRBV3-2
D gene: NA

CDR3 protein: CATSGTGVAKNIQYF
V gene: TRBV24-1
D gene: TRBD1

CDR3 protein: CASSLGQHRGRTTNEKLFF
V gene: TRBV7-9
D gene: TRBD1

CDR3 protein: CASSFSGGETDTQYF
V gene: TRBV7-2
D gene: TRBD2

CDR3 protein: CASSLGQGLPLGLEAFF
V gene: TRBV7-9
D gene: TRBD1

CDR3 protein: CAISLDSYEQYF
V gene: TRBV10-3
D gene: NA

CDR3 protein: CAWSETGGRAGELFF
V gene: TRBV30
D gene: TRBD1

CDR3 protein: CASSRSQPQHF
V gene: TRBV4-1
D gene: NA

CDR3 protein: CASSRGGTSTDTQYF
V gene: TRBV11-2
D gene: NA

CDR3 protein: CASSSSRHVGTEAFF
V gene: TRBV27
D gene: NA

CDR3 protein: CASSVHRGVSYNEQFF
V gene: TRBV6-4
D gene: TRBD2

CDR3 protein: CASSDSTGYYGYTF
V gene: TRBV5-1
D gene: NA

CDR3 protein: CASSHPEGDPDTQYF
V gene: TRBV6-5
D gene: NA

CDR3 protein: CSGGDSSYEQYF
V gene: TRBV29-1
D gene: NA

CDR3 protein: CAWNPGQGHEQYF
V gene: TRBV30
D gene: TRBD1

CDR3 protein: CASSEGGALNSPLHF
V gene: TRBV10-2
D gene: NA

CDR3 protein: CASGLVLPGINEKLFF
V gene: TRBV12-5
D gene: NA

CDR3 protein: CASSGRRDRGFPEAFF
V gene: TRBV11-3
D gene: TRBD1

CDR3 protein: CATSDPGNTEAFF
V gene: TRBV24-1
D gene: NA

CDR3 protein: CASSLDLAGADGELFF
V gene: TRBV7-6
D gene: TRBD2

CDR3 protein: CASSRGGPDTQYF
V gene: TRBV11-3
D gene: TRBD2

CDR3 protein: CASSQGAGQNYGYTF
V gene: TRBV3-1/TRBV3-2
D gene: NA

CDR3 protein: CASSHTGAQGNEKLFF
V gene: TRBV2
D gene: TRBD1

CDR3 protein: CSARQGGEQYF
V gene: TRBV20-1
D gene: NA

CDR3 protein: CASSTQGAGDEQFF
V gene: TRBV6-5
D gene: TRBD1

CDR3 protein: CASSLGLGTDTQYF
V gene: TRBV27
D gene: NA

CDR3 protein: CASSGTGGNQPQHF
V gene: TRBV6-5
D gene: TRBD1

CDR3 protein: CASSPAGTGVTEAFF
V gene: TRBV5-1
D gene: TRBD1

CDR3 protein: CASSFLEGATNEKLFF
V gene: TRBV5-4
D gene: NA

CDR3 protein: CASSVRPGGNTEAFF
V gene: TRBV7-8
D gene: TRBD1

CDR3 protein: CASSPRTTSRSEAFF
V gene: TRBV27
D gene: NA

CDR3 protein: CATSEEGRQPQHF
V gene: TRBV24-1
D gene: NA

CDR3 protein: CASSQPTDANTGELFF
V gene: TRBV4-2
D gene: NA

CDR3 protein: CSVRGLAVYNEQFF
V gene: TRBV29-1
D gene: TRBD2

CDR3 protein: CASSLAPGEGGYTF
V gene: TRBV5-1
D gene: NA

CDR3 protein: CASSGGTGESQPQHF
V gene: TRBV5-5
D gene: TRBD1

CDR3 protein: CASSEYIGGRSFYGYTF
V gene: TRBV25-1
D gene: NA

CDR3 protein: CASSLPSGLANGDTQYF
V gene: TRBV5-1
D gene: TRBD2

CDR3 protein: CASSTPRDRGYEQYF
V gene: TRBV11-2
D gene: TRBD1

CDR3 protein: CASSVGYRVDNEQFF
V gene: TRBV27
D gene: NA

CDR3 protein: CASRAGTRGADTQYF
V gene: TRBV2
D gene: TRBD2

CDR3 protein: CASSEGGSFQAQYF
V gene: TRBV6-1
D gene: NA

CDR3 protein: CASSPPGQGFNQPQHF
V gene: TRBV18
D gene: TRBD1

CDR3 protein: CASASNRQGAQQYF
V gene: TRBV5-6
D gene: TRBD1

CDR3 protein: CASSYSASGGTYEQYF
V gene: TRBV6-5
D gene: TRBD2

CDR3 protein: CASSFFSSGGSSSSYEQYF
V gene: TRBV5-5
D gene: TRBD2

CDR3 protein: CASGGHPDTQYF
V gene: TRBV7-9
D gene: NA

CDR3 protein: CASKQGEYGYTF
V gene: TRBV6-6
D gene: TRBD1

CDR3 protein: CAILDRDKNIQYF
V gene: TRBV6-5
D gene: TRBD1

CDR3 protein: CASSLAGTYTGELFF
V gene: TRBV5-1
D gene: NA